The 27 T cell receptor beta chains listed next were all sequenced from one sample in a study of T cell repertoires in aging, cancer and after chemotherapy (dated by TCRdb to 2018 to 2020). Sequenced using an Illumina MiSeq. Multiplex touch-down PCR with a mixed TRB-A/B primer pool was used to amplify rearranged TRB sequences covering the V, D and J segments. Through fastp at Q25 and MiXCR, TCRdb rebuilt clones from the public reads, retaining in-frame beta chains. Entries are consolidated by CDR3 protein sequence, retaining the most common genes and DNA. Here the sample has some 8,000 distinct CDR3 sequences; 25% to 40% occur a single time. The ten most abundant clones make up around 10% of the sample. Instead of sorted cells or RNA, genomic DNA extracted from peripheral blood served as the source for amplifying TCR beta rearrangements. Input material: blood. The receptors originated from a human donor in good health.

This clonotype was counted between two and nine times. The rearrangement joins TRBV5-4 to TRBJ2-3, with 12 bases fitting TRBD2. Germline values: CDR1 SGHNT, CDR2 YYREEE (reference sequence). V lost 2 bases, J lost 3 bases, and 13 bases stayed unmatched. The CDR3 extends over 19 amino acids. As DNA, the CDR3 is TGTGCCAGCAGCTTACCACTAGCGGGGGGTTCCCAAGCAACAGATACGCAGTATTTT. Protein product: CASSLPLAGGSQATDTQYF.

The CDR3, as DNA: TGTGCCACAGCGGGGCGGGACTATGGCTACACCTTC. The encoded protein is CATAGRDYGYTF. The rearrangement uses TRBV6-5 and TRBJ1-2, with D possibly TRBD1 on 5 matching bases. V dropped 10 bases and J dropped 3 bases, with 12 bases sitting between them. The CDR3 runs 12 residues. Germline assignment: CDR1 MNHEY and CDR2 SVGAGI.

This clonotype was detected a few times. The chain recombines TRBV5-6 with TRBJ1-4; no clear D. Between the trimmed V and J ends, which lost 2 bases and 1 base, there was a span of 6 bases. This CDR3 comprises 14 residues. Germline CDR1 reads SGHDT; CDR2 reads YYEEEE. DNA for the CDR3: TGTGCCAGCAGCTTAACCGTAACTAATGAAAAACTGTTTTTT. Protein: CASSLTVTNEKLFF.

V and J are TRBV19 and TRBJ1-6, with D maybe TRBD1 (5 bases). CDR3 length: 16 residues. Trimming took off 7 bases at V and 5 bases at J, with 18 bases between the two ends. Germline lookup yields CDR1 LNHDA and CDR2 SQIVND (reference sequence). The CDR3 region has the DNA TGTGCCAGTAAAGTAGACAGCCAAAGGGATAATTCACCCCTCCACTTT. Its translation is CASKVDSQRDNSPLHF. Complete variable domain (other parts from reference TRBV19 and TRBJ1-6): DGGITQSPKYLFRKEGQNVTLSCEQNLNHDAMYWYRQDPGQGLRLIYYSQIVNDFQKGDIAEGYSVSREKKESFPLTVTSAQKNPTAFYLCASKVDSQRDNSPLHFGNGTRLTVT.

CDR3 amino acids: CASSEAGGGANVLTF. Written as DNA, the CDR3 is TGTGCCAGCAGTGAAGCAGGGGGTGGGGCCAACGTCCTGACTTTC. V and J are TRBV6-1 and TRBJ2-6, with D tentatively TRBD1 (6 bases). The V and J ends lost 0 bases and 3 bases respectively, with 6 bases between them. The CDR3 sequence is 15 residues long. Germline CDR1 is MNHNS and CDR2 is SASEGT.

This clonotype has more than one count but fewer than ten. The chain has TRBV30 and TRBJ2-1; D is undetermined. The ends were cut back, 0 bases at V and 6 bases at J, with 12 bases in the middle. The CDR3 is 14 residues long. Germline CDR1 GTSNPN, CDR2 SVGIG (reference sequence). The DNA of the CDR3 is TGTGCCTGGAGTGTAGGGCAGAGTGTCAATGAGCAGTTCTTC. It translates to CAWSVGQSVNEQFF.

Written as DNA, the CDR3 is TGTGCCAGCAGCCCTAGAGGCACAGGGATCGGCGACACTGAAGCTTTCTTT. Encoded protein: CASSPRGTGIGDTEAFF. V is TRBV7-9 and J is TRBJ1-1; D may be TRBD1 (6 bases). The CDR3 is 17 amino acids. V dropped 5 bases and J dropped 3 bases, with 22 bases sitting between them. Looked up from germline, CDR1 is SEHNR and CDR2 is FQNEAQ (reference sequence).

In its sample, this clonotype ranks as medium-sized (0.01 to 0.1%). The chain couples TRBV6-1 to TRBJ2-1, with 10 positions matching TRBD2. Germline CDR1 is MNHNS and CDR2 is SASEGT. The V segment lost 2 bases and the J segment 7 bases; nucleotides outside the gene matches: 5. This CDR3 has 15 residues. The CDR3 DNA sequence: TGTGCCAGCAGTGAATGGACTAGCGGAGAGAATGAGCAGTTCTTC. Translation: CASSEWTSGENEQFF.

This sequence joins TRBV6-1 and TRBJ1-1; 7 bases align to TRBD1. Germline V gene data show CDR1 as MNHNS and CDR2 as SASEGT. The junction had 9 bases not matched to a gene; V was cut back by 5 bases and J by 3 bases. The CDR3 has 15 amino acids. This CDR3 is CASSYGQVAYTEAFF. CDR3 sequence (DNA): TGTGCCAGCAGTTACGGACAGGTCGCTTACACTGAAGCTTTCTTT.

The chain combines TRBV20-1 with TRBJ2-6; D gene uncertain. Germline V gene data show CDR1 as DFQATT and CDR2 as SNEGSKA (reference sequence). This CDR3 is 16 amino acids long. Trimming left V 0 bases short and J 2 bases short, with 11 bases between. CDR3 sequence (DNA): TGCAGTGCTAGAGACCCGCTGGGTCCTGGGGCCAACGTCCTGACTTTC. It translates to CSARDPLGPGANVLTF.

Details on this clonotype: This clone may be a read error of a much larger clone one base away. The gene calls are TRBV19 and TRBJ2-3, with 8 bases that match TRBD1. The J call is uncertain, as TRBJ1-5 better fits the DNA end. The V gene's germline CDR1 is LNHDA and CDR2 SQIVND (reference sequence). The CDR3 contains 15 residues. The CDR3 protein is CASSTRTGSLDTQHF. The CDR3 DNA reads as TGTGCCAGTAGCACCAGGACAGGGAGTCTAGATACGCAGCATTTT.

The CDR3 protein is CASSFRGRTEAFF. CDR3 nucleotide sequence: TGTGCCAGCAGCTTCAGGGGCAGGACTGAAGCTTTCTTT. V usage is TRBV7-9 and J usage is TRBJ1-1; D is perhaps TRBD1 (6 bases). The CDR3 length is 13 residues. V was trimmed by 3 bases and J by 5 bases, leaving 10 bases between them. From germline, CDR1 is SEHNR and CDR2 FQNEAQ (reference sequence). The variable domain in full, completed from reference TRBV7-9 and TRBJ1-1, reads DTGVSQNPRHKITKRGQNVTFRCDPISEHNRLYWYRQTLGQGPEFLTYFQNEAQLEKSRLLSDRFSAERPKGSFSTLEIQRTEQGDSAMYLCASSFRGRTEAFFGQGTRLTVV.

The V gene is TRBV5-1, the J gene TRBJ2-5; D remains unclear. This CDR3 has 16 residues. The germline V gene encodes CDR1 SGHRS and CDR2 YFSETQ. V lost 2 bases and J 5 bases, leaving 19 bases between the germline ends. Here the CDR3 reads CASSFAVGPPEETQYF. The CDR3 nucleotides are TGCGCCAGCAGCTTCGCGGTAGGACCTCCCGAGGAGACCCAGTACTTC.

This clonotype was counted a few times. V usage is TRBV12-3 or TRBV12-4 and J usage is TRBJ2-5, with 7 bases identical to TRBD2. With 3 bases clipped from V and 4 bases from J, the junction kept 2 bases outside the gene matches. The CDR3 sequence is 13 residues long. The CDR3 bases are TGTGCCAGCAGTTTTGGCGGGGGAGAGACCCAGTACTTC. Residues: CASSFGGGETQYF.

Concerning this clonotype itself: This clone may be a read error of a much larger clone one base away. Here the CDR3 reads CSVEDHWTTYGYTF. For the CDR3, the DNA is TGCAGCGTTGAAGATCACTGGACAACTTATGGCTACACCTTC. This sequence joins TRBV29-1 and TRBJ1-2; TRBD1 might be the D (5 bases). The germline V and J ends were trimmed by 0 bases and 5 bases, with 13 bases remaining between them. The germline gives CDR1 SQVTM, CDR2 ANQGSEA. The CDR3 consists of 14 residues.

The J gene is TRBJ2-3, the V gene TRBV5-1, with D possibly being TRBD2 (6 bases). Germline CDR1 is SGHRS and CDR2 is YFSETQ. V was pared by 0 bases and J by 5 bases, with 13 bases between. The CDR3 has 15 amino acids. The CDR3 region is CASSLETRRGDTQYF. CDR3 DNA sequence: TGCGCCAGCAGCTTGGAGACTAGACGGGGAGATACGCAGTATTTT.

CDR3 DNA: TGTGCCAGCACCTCGAACAAGAGGAGTGAGCAGTTCTTC. This translates into CASTSNKRSEQFF. J is TRBJ2-1 and V is TRBV6-2 or TRBV6-3; D unclear. The CDR3 is made up of 13 amino acids. V was trimmed by 7 bases and J by 9 bases, leaving 16 bases between them. Per germline, CDR1 MNHEY and CDR2 SVGEGT.

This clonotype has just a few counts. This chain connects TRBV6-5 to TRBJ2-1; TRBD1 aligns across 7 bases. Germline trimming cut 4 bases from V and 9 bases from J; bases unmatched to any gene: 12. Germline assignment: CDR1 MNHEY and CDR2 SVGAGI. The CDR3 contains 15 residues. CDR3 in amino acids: CASSSLGTVRGEQFF. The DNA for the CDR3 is TGTGCCAGCAGTTCCCTCGGGACAGTCCGTGGTGAGCAGTTCTTC.

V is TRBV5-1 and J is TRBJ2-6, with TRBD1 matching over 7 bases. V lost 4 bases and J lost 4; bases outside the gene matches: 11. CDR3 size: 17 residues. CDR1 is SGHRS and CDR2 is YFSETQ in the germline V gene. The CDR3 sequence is CASSALRQGTGANVLTF. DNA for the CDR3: TGCGCCAGCAGCGCCTTACGACAGGGAACAGGGGCCAACGTCCTGACTTTC. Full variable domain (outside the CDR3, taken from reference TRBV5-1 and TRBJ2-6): KAGVTQTPRYLIKTRGQQVTLSCSPISGHRSVSWYQQTPGQGLQFLFEYFSETQRNKGNFPGRFSGRQFSNSRSEMNVSTLELGDSALYLCASSALRQGTGANVLTFGAGSRLTVL.

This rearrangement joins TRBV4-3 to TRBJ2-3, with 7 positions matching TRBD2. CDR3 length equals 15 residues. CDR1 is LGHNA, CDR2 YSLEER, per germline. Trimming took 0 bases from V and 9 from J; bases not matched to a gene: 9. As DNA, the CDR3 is TGCGCCAGCAGCCAAGATAGCCGGGGGGAGGTGACGCAGTATTTT. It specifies CASSQDSRGEVTQYF.

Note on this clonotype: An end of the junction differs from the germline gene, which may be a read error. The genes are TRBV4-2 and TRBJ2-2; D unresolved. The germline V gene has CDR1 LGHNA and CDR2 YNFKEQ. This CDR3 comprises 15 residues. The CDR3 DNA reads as TGCGCCAGCAGCCAAATCTCGTTATCAACCGGGGAGCTGTTTTTT. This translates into CASSQISLSTGELFF.

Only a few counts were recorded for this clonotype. Here the CDR3 DNA reads TGTGCCAGTAGTAGGACTGGGGTGACTGAAGCTTTCTTT. Protein: CASSRTGVTEAFF. The chain is built from TRBV19 and TRBJ1-1, with D hard to call. Per the germline V gene, CDR1 is LNHDA and CDR2 is SQIVND (reference sequence). CDR3 length: 13 residues. With 4 bases removed from V and 5 bases from J, the gap between germline ends came to 11 bases.

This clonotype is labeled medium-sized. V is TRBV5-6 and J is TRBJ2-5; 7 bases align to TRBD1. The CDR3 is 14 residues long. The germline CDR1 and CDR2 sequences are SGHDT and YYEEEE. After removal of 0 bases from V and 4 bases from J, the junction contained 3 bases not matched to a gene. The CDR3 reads CASSLGQGPETQYF. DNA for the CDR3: TGTGCCAGCAGCTTGGGACAGGGACCAGAGACCCAGTACTTC.

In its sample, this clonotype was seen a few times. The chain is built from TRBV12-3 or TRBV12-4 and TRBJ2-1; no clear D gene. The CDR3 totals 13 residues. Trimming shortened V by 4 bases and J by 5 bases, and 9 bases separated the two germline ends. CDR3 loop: CASSSDPDNEQFF. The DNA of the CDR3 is TGTGCCAGCAGTTCAGACCCTGACAATGAGCAGTTCTTC.

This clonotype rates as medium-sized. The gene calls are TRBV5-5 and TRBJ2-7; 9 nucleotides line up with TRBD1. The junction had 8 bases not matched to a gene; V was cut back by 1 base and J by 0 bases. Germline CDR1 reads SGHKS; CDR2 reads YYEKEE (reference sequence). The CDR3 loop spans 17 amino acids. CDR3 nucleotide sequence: TGTGCCAGCAGCTTGCCGTTGACAGGGGGAAGCTCCTACGAGCAGTACTTC. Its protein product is CASSLPLTGGSSYEQYF. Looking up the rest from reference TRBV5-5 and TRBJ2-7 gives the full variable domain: DAGVTQSPTHLIKTRGQQVTLRCSPISGHKSVSWYQQVLGQGPQFIFQYYEKEERGRGNFPDRFSARQFPNYSSELNVNALLLGDSALYLCASSLPLTGGSSYEQYFGPGTRLTVT.

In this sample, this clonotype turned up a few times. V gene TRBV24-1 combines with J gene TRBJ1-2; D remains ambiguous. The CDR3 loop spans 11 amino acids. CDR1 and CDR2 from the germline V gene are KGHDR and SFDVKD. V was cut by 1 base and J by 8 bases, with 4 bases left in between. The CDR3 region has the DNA TGTGCCACCAGTGATTTCAACGGCTACACCTTC. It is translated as CATSDFNGYTF.

CDR3: CASSRSGQANSPLHF. In DNA, the CDR3 is TGTGCCAGCAGCAGATCGGGACAGGCAAATTCACCCCTCCACTTT. This chain links TRBV5-5 with TRBJ1-6; 8 bases fit TRBD1. The trim removed 4 bases at V and 7 bases at J, leaving 7 bases unmatched. Germline CDR1 is SGHKS and CDR2 is YYEKEE (reference sequence). The CDR3 sequence is 15 residues long.